This TCR beta chain was profiled in a study of blood T cell repertoires in COVID-19. Looking at the study overall: Collection of acute and convalescent COVID-19 samples took place in the United States, Italy and Spain. The analysed material was cDNA or gDNA that came from T cells, B-cell-depleted T cells, or PBMCs.

Germline V lookup: CDR1 SGHTA, CDR2 FQGNSA. Unmatched junction bases numbered 2, after V lost 3 bases and J lost 2 bases. The CDR3 runs to 16 residues. Authors' analysis steps: Amplification of reference gene primers provided the estimated nucleated cell counts. Assay used: immunoSEQ multiplex PCR; TCRdb lists only in-frame clones, some missing. V and J calls and clone size are given by that table; D and trimming were obtained from the DNA. Here the sample spans 88,000 or so clones, roughly 85% being singletons. The sample comprised peripheral blood. This rearrangement joins TRBV7-2 to TRBJ2-1, with TRBD2 identical over 12 bases. The clonotype originates from a man aged 60-69 years with acute or convalescent COVID-19. CDR3 nucleotides: TGTGCCAGCAGCTTGAGGACTAGCGGGGCCTACAATGAGCAGTTCTTC. This gives the protein CASSLRTSGAYNEQFF.